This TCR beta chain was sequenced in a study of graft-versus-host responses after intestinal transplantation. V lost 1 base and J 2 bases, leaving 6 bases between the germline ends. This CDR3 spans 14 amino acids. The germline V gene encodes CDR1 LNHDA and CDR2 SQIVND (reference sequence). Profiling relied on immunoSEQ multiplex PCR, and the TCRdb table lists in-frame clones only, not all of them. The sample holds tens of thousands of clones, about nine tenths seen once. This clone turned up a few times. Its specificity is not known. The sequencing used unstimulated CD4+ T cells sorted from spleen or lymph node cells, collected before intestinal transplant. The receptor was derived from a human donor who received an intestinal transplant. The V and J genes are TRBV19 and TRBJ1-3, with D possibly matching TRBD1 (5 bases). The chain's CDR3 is CASSIGGAGNTIYF. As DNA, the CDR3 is TGTGCCAGTAGTATAGGGGGCGCTGGAAACACCATATATTTT.